These 2 T cell receptor beta chains originate from one sample sequenced in a study of T cells after yellow fever vaccination. TCRdb reprocessed the 5' RACE reads with MiXCR, giving one entry per CDR3 protein. The table records approximately 70,000 distinct CDR3 sequences, 7.3% of them present only once. The sample consisted of CD8+ T cells sorted from PBMCs, taken 10 days after the first yellow fever vaccination. Receptor source: a man aged 18 to 30 who received the YFV17D yellow fever vaccine.

This clonotype was observed at least ten times. The J gene is TRBJ2-7, the V gene TRBV4-3, with 8 bases that match TRBD1. The junction had 8 bases not matched to a gene; V was cut back by 1 base and J by 0 bases. Germline CDR1 reads LGHNA; CDR2 reads YSLEER. This CDR3 spans 17 amino acids. CDR3 coding DNA: TGCGCCAGCAGCCAAGGGCCGGGACAGGCGATCTCCTACGAGCAGTACTTC. It is translated as CASSQGPGQAISYEQYF.

This clonotype was picked up many times. This rearrangement joins TRBV19 to TRBJ1-5; TRBD1 matches 8 bases. The junction had 12 bases not matched to a gene; V was cut back by 5 bases and J by 0 bases. The germline CDR1 and CDR2 sequences are LNHDA and SQIVND (reference sequence). The CDR3 sequence is 18 residues long. The DNA for the CDR3 is TGTGCCAGTAGTCCTAAGGACAGGGACCTACATAGCAATCAGCCCCAGCATTTT. Protein: CASSPKDRDLHSNQPQHF.